This T cell receptor (beta chain) came from a study of T cell changes during pregnancy in multiple sclerosis. The CDR3 is made up of 16 amino acids. The ends lost 1 base at V and 5 bases at J; junction bases unmatched: 9. The V gene's germline CDR1 is SGHRS and CDR2 YFSETQ. Using immunoSEQ multiplex PCR, the repertoire was profiled, and TCRdb retains in-frame clones only, with some absent. The repertoire consists of under 65,000 clones, with around 92% occurring once and the leading ten covering about 0.64%. V is TRBV5-1 and J is TRBJ2-5; 9 positions match TRBD2. The TCR was taken from a female donor with multiple sclerosis, enrolled in a pregnancy study. The source was CD4+ T cells from peripheral blood mononuclear cells, collected after pregnancy. The CDR3 sequence: CASSLSPAGGLETQYF. For the CDR3, the DNA is TGCGCCAGCAGCTTGAGTCCCGCGGGGGGGCTCGAGACCCAGTACTTC.